The 32 T cell receptor beta chains listed next were all sequenced from one sample in a study of blood T cell repertoires in COVID-19 (dated by TCRdb to about 2020). The library was obtained by the immunoSEQ multiplex PCR assay. TCRdb provides this immuneACCESS table in a form limited to in-frame rearrangements. Some clones are lacking; in checked studies, under half of them reflect an unresolved V gene, and why the rest are absent is not known. Counted in this sample were fewer than 250,000 clones; just over 90% of them appeared once. Jointly, the top ten make up around 1.2% of the sample. The sequencing sample was made of peripheral blood. Receptors were obtained from a man aged 25-45 years with acute or convalescent COVID-19.

In this sample, this clone turned up a few times. The V and J genes are TRBV5-6 and TRBJ2-2, with TRBD2 matching 10 bases. The CDR3 contains 15 residues. V was pared by 4 bases and J by 5 bases, with 5 bases of the junction left unmatched. CDR1 SGHDT and CDR2 YYEEEE come from the germline V gene. The chain's CDR3 is CASSRASGSTGELFF. CDR3 nucleotides: TGTGCCAGCAGCCGTGCTAGCGGGAGTACCGGGGAGCTGTTTTTT.

V and J are TRBV27 and TRBJ2-7, with a weak D call TRBD2 (5 bases). In germline, CDR1 is MNHEY, CDR2 SMNVEV (reference sequence). The CDR3 spans 13 residues. Trimming pared 8 bases from V and 4 bases from J, leaving 15 bases between. Written as DNA, the CDR3 is TGTGCCAGCGGGTCCGGGGATAAATACGAGCAGTACTTC. Its protein product is CASGSGDKYEQYF.

The V and J genes are TRBV15 and TRBJ1-3, with D hard to call. Trimming removed 0 bases at V and 0 bases at J, with 6 bases between. Germline lookup yields CDR1 LNHNV and CDR2 YYDKDF (reference sequence). This CDR3 is 15 amino acids long. DNA of the CDR3: TGTGCCACCAGCAGAGAGGCGGGCTCTGGAAACACCATATATTTT. Its translation: CATSREAGSGNTIYF.

This clone showed up just a few times. The chain carries TRBV6-5 and TRBJ2-2; 9 positions agree with TRBD1. Trimming removed 6 bases from V and 11 bases from J; junction bases left unmatched: 10. Per germline, CDR1 MNHEY and CDR2 SVGAGI. This CDR3 has 14 amino acids. DNA for the CDR3: TGTGCCAGCAGGCGGGGACAGGGTGCTGTAGAGCTGTTTTTT. Translating it yields CASRRGQGAVELFF.

With respect to this clone: The sample carries other DNA sequences with the same CDR3. The rearrangement links TRBV2 to TRBJ1-1; tentative D call: TRBD1 (5 bases). Germline V gene data show CDR1 as SNHLY and CDR2 as FYNNEI. The CDR3 runs 13 residues. V shed 4 bases and J shed 5 bases, with 11 bases lying between them. CDR3 sequence: CASSAGEGTEAFF. In nucleotides, the CDR3 is TGTGCCAGCAGTGCGGGGGAGGGTACTGAAGCTTTCTTT.

The chain couples TRBV9 to TRBJ2-7; 12 bases line up with TRBD2. This CDR3 has 15 amino acids. V trimming: 3 bases; J trimming: 5 bases; junction bases outside the gene matches: 6. Germline V gives CDR1 SGDLS, CDR2 YYNGEE. The CDR3 loop is CASSARLAGVDEQYF. CDR3 DNA: TGTGCCAGCAGCGCAAGACTAGCGGGAGTAGACGAGCAGTACTTC.

The V and J genes are TRBV28 and TRBJ1-5; 7 nucleotides match TRBD1. This CDR3 is 15 amino acids long. J gave up 4 bases and V 3 bases, and 6 bases lay outside the gene matches. The germline V gene encodes CDR1 MDHEN and CDR2 SYDVKM. The chain's CDR3 is CASSFSGGFNQPQHF. The DNA of the CDR3 is TGTGCCAGCAGTTTTTCAGGGGGATTTAATCAGCCCCAGCATTTT.

The chain combines TRBV10-2 with TRBJ1-2, with D possibly TRBD1 on 6 matching bases. Per germline, CDR1 WSHSY and CDR2 SAAADI. V was pared by 8 bases and J by 1 base, with 8 bases between. This CDR3 spans 12 amino acids. CDR3 sequence reads: CASSDSNYGYTF. DNA of the CDR3: TGCGCCAGCTCGGACAGTAACTATGGCTACACCTTC.

V and J are TRBV30 and TRBJ1-1; no clear D gene. The V end was cut by 2 bases, the J end by 5 bases, with 9 bases between. This CDR3 has 12 amino acids. Germline CDR1 and CDR2: GTSNPN and SVGIG (reference sequence). In nucleotides, the CDR3 is TGTGCCTGGAGTCAGAGGCAGACTGAAGCTTTCTTT. This gives the protein CAWSQRQTEAFF.

The chain uses TRBV14 and TRBJ2-3; TRBD1 agrees at 9 bases. Germline CDR1 reads SGHDN; CDR2 reads FVKESK. V gave up 3 bases and J gave up 2 bases; unmatched junction bases: 12. CDR3 length equals 18 residues. The CDR3 protein is CASSQAFPGQGNTDTQYF. DNA for the CDR3: TGTGCCAGCAGCCAGGCATTTCCGGGACAGGGAAACACAGATACGCAGTATTTT.

This chain joins TRBV18 and TRBJ2-7; no clear D. Germline V CDR1 and CDR2: KGHSH, LQKENI. V lost 1 base and J lost 0, with 7 bases in between. The CDR3 consists of 14 residues. The CDR3 nucleotides are TGTGCCAGCTCACCACAGTCCAGCTCCTACGAGCAGTACTTC. Residues: CASSPQSSSYEQYF.

The sample holds many counts of this clone. V gene TRBV7-8 combines with J gene TRBJ2-5; possible D gene TRBD2, 6 bases. Deletions cut 0 bases from V and 5 bases from J, with 13 bases between. The CDR3 extends over 15 amino acids. Germline-derived CDR1 and CDR2 are SGHVS and FQNEAQ. The CDR3 is CASSLARGIGETQYF. The CDR3 nucleotides read TGTGCCAGCAGCTTAGCGCGCGGGATAGGGGAGACCCAGTACTTC.

This clone was counted between two and nine times. The rearrangement joins TRBV7-9 to TRBJ1-6; weak D call: TRBD1 (6 bases). The germline gives CDR1 SEHNR, CDR2 FQNEAQ (reference sequence). The CDR3 spans 12 residues. Trimming took 4 bases from V and 8 from J, leaving 6 bases between them. The CDR3 protein is CASSSGDSPLHF. The CDR3, as DNA: TGTGCCAGCAGCTCAGGGGATTCACCCCTCCACTTT.

The V call is TRBV5-4, the J call TRBJ1-2; D is possibly TRBD1 (6 bases). V was pared by 0 bases and J by 7 bases, with 13 bases between. The CDR3 loop spans 14 amino acids. The germline CDR1 and CDR2 sequences are SGHNT and YYREEE (reference sequence). CDR3 region: CASSLAQGSGGYTF. The CDR3 DNA sequence: TGTGCCAGCAGCTTGGCCCAGGGGTCGGGTGGCTACACCTTC.

The chain carries TRBV28 and TRBJ2-7, with D maybe TRBD1 (5 bases). Trimming pared 11 bases from V and 9 bases from J, leaving 14 bases between. The CDR3 is 10 amino acids. Germline CDR1 is MDHEN and CDR2 is SYDVKM. The CDR3 sequence: CAAQGRGQYF. The CDR3 DNA sequence: TGTGCCGCCCAGGGCCGCGGGCAGTACTTC.

The gene calls are TRBV10-2 and TRBJ2-7; D is possibly TRBD2 (7 bases). Looked up from germline, CDR1 is WSHSY and CDR2 is SAAADI. With 1 base removed from V and 2 bases from J, the gap between germline ends came to 15 bases. The CDR3 is 16 residues long. The CDR3 sequence is CASSELGGARTYEQYF. The CDR3 coding sequence is TGCGCCAGCAGTGAGTTAGGGGGGGCGAGGACCTACGAGCAGTACTTC.

This chain joins TRBV18 and TRBJ1-4; 9 bases fit TRBD1. The CDR3 spans 14 residues. J was trimmed by 8 bases and V by 6 bases; bases with no gene match: 7. Germline V gene data show CDR1 as KGHSH and CDR2 as LQKENI. DNA of the CDR3: TGTGCCAGCTCGCAGGGACAGGGTTCCGAAAAACTGTTTTTT. Translation gives CASSQGQGSEKLFF. Based on the CDR3 plus reference TRBV18 and TRBJ1-4, the full variable domain is NAGVMQNPRHLVRRRGQEARLRCSPMKGHSHVYWYRQLPEEGLKFMVYLQKENIIDESGMPKERFSAEFPKEGPSILRIQQVVRGDSAAYFCASSQGQGSEKLFFGSGTQLSVL.

V usage is TRBV30 and J usage is TRBJ2-7, with 9 bases identical to TRBD1. The germline V gene has CDR1 GTSNPN and CDR2 SVGIG (reference sequence). The CDR3 is made up of 13 amino acids. Trimming removed 8 bases from V and 2 bases from J; junction bases left unmatched: 7. The CDR3 nucleotides read TGTGCCAGCTCTCGACAGGGGGCCTACGAGCAGTACTTC. Translating gives CASSRQGAYEQYF.

The CDR3 is CASSLGAATGNTIYF. CDR3 DNA: TGCGCCAGCAGCTTGGGGGCAGCAACTGGAAACACCATATATTTT. J is TRBJ1-3 and V is TRBV5-1, with D hard to call. Between the trimmed V and J ends, which lost 0 bases and 2 bases, there was a span of 9 bases. Germline loops: CDR1 SGHRS, CDR2 YFSETQ. The CDR3 loop spans 15 amino acids. Full variable domain (outside the CDR3, taken from reference TRBV5-1 and TRBJ1-3): KAGVTQTPRYLIKTRGQQVTLSCSPISGHRSVSWYQQTPGQGLQFLFEYFSETQRNKGNFPGRFSGRQFSNSRSEMNVSTLELGDSALYLCASSLGAATGNTIYFGEGSWLTVV.

The chain combines TRBV6-6 with TRBJ1-3; D is ambiguous. The germline V gene has CDR1 MNHNY and CDR2 SVGAGI (reference sequence). This CDR3 spans 14 amino acids. Deletions cut 0 bases from V and 7 bases from J, with 10 bases between. The CDR3 DNA reads TGTGCCAGCAGTTACTCGGGCCAGTTGAACACCATATATTTT. As protein: CASSYSGQLNTIYF.

The chain joins TRBV7-9 to TRBJ2-7, with D possibly being TRBD2 (5 bases). Trimming took 5 bases from V and 3 from J, leaving 11 bases between them. This CDR3 is built from 13 residues. Germline CDR1 reads SEHNR; CDR2 reads FQNEAQ (reference sequence). CDR3 bases: TGTGCCAGCAGCCAAAGTAGCGTCTACGAGCAGTACTTC. Its protein is CASSQSSVYEQYF.

The J gene is TRBJ1-1, the V gene TRBV5-1; D unclear. The CDR3 consists of 14 residues. V lost 6 bases to trimming and J lost 2 bases, with 14 bases between them. Germline CDR1 is SGHRS and CDR2 is YFSETQ. CDR3 coding DNA: TGCGCCAGCACCACGGCGGCCAGTAACACTGAAGCTTTCTTT. Encoded protein: CASTTAASNTEAFF.

Remarks on this clone: Mismatch with germline at one junction end may stem from a read error. The sample contains more than one DNA sequence encoding this CDR3. J is TRBJ2-7 and V is TRBV3-1 (or the pseudogene TRBV3-2); tentative D call: TRBD1 (7 bases). Germline V gene lookup returns CDR1 LGHDT and CDR2 YNNKEL (reference sequence). The CDR3 totals 12 residues. Here the CDR3 reads CASSQGGYEQYF. Written as DNA, the CDR3 is TGTGCCAGTAGCCAGGGGGGCTACGAGCAGTACTTC.

CDR3 sequence (DNA): TGTGCCAGCAGCCCACTCCCGGGACAGGGAAGAGATACGCAGTATTTT. Protein sequence: CASSPLPGQGRDTQYF. V and J are TRBV28 and TRBJ2-3, with 9 bases that match TRBD1. The CDR3 runs to 16 residues. Trimming cost V 6 bases and J 5 bases; bases outside gene matches: 12. The germline V gene has CDR1 MDHEN and CDR2 SYDVKM.

The V gene is TRBV2, the J gene TRBJ2-4; maybe TRBD1 (6 bases). The CDR3 is 18 amino acids. The V end lost 6 bases, the J end lost 2 bases, and 23 bases lay between the germline ends. Germline CDR1 is SNHLY and CDR2 is FYNNEI. CDR3 DNA: TGTGCCAGCAGCCCCCCCCTACTTGAAACAGGGTCCAAAAACATTCAGTACTTC. Encoded protein: CASSPPLLETGSKNIQYF.

V and J are TRBV5-1 and TRBJ2-7, with D tentatively TRBD2 (5 bases). Per the germline V gene, CDR1 is SGHRS and CDR2 is YFSETQ. The CDR3 is 13 residues long. The V end lost 4 bases, the J end lost 3 bases, and 11 bases lay between the germline ends. The CDR3 reads CASSLRGLYEQYF. The CDR3 nucleotides read TGCGCCAGCAGCCTCCGGGGTCTCTACGAGCAGTACTTC.

In DNA form, the CDR3 reads TGCGCCAGCAGCCAAGAAAGTAGCGGGGCGGAAGCTTTCTTT. It yields the protein CASSQESSGAEAFF. This chain connects TRBV4-1 to TRBJ1-1; perhaps TRBD1 as D (5 bases). This CDR3 has 14 residues. V was pared by 0 bases and J by 8 bases, with 13 bases between. CDR1 MGHRA and CDR2 YSYEKL come from the germline V gene.

This sequence joins TRBV7-2 and TRBJ2-1; 7 bases are shared with TRBD2. V trimming: 1 base; J trimming: 13 bases; junction bases outside the gene matches: 7. Germline assignment: CDR1 SGHTA and CDR2 FQGNSA. The CDR3 contains 13 residues. The CDR3 loop is CASSLVASGQQFF. The DNA for the CDR3 is TGTGCCAGCAGCTTAGTGGCTAGCGGCCAACAGTTCTTC.

This CDR3 reads CASSFGGVRYEQYF. In DNA, the CDR3 is TGTGCCAGCAGTTTCGGGGGAGTAAGGTACGAGCAGTACTTC. This chain joins TRBV28 and TRBJ2-7; D possibly corresponds to TRBD2 (6 bases). The V end lost 3 bases, the J end lost 4 bases, and 13 bases lay between the germline ends. CDR1 and CDR2 from the germline V gene are MDHEN and SYDVKM. This CDR3 is 14 amino acids long.

The rearrangement joins TRBV12-3 or TRBV12-4 to TRBJ1-1, with unresolved D. This CDR3 spans 12 amino acids. Trimming took 8 bases from V and 0 from J, leaving 7 bases between them. In DNA, the CDR3 is TGTGCCAGCGCCCGGTTGAACACTGAAGCTTTCTTT. Protein: CASARLNTEAFF.

This clone was seen more than once but under ten times. The chain links TRBV28 to TRBJ1-5, with 7 nucleotides matching TRBD1. This CDR3 comprises 18 residues. CDR1 is MDHEN, CDR2 SYDVKM, per germline. The V gene end was trimmed by 3 bases and the J gene end by 7 bases; junction bases not matched to a gene: 18. CDR3 loop: CASSFLPLRGRGGQPQHF. The CDR3 DNA reads TGTGCCAGCAGTTTCCTCCCCTTAAGGGGGCGCGGAGGACAGCCCCAGCATTTT.

The genes are TRBV24-1 and TRBJ2-1, with D tentatively TRBD2 (6 bases). Looked up from germline, CDR1 is KGHDR and CDR2 is SFDVKD. V was shortened by 0 bases and J by 5 bases, with 13 bases between the two germline ends. This CDR3 comprises 16 residues. CDR3 coding DNA: TGTGCCACCAGTGATTTGACGGGAGTAAGAAACAATGAGCAGTTCTTC. Protein: CATSDLTGVRNNEQFF.